Below, one T cell receptor beta chain is given with its context. The TCRbeta library incorporated unique molecular identifiers. TCRdb independently ran MiXCR on the PCR reads; one entry per CDR3 protein. The sample contains roughly 490,000 distinct CDR3 sequences, about an eighth of which appear only once. These data originate in a study of T-cell reconstitution after alpha-beta-depleted transplantation in children. The V segment lost 1 base and the J segment 5 bases; nucleotides outside the gene matches: 3. Germline V gene data show CDR1 as LGHNA and CDR2 as YSLEER. The CDR3 runs 14 residues. The source material was PBMCs, mostly from graft donor cells, sampled 180 days after TCRalphabeta/CD19-depleted stem cell transplant. This TCR came from a female patient aged 2 to 10 who had a stem cell transplant for aplastic anemia, so the T cells may come from the graft donor. The V and J genes are TRBV4-3 and TRBJ1-1; 8 bases match TRBD1. The CDR3 bases are TGCGCCAGCAGCCAAGTCAGGGGGCCAACTGAAGCTTTCTTT. This translates into CASSQVRGPTEAFF.